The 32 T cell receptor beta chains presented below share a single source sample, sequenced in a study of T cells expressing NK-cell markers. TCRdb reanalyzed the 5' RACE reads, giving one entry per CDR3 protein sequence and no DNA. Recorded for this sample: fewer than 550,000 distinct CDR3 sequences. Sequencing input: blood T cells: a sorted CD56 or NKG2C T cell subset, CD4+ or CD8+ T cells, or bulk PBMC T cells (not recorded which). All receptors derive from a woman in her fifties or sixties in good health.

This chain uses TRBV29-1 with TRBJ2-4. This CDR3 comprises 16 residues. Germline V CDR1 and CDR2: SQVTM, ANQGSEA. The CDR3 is CSVGMSLVFGKNIQYF.

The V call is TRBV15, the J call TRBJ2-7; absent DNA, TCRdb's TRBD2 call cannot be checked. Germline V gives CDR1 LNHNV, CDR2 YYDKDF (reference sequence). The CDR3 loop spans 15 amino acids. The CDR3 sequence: CATSRDQGTDYEQYF. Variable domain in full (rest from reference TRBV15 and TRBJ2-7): DAMVIQNPRYQVTQFGKPVTLSCSQTLNHNVMYWYQQKSSQAPKLLFHYYDKDFNNEADTPDNFQSRRPNTSFCFLDIRSPGLGDTAMYLCATSRDQGTDYEQYFGPGTRLTVT.

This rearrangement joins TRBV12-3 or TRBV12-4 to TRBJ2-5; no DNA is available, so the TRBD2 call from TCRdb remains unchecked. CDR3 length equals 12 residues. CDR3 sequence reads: CASSRDYATQYF.

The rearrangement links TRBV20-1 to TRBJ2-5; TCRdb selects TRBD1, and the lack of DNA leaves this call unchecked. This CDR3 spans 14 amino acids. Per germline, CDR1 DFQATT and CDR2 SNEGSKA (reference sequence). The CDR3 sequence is CSASELGEEETQYF.

The chain's CDR3 is CASSRGRTPNNEQFF. The rearrangement links TRBV5-1 to TRBJ2-1; TCRdb's D gene call, TRBD2, goes unchecked for lack of DNA. This CDR3 is 15 amino acids long. In germline, CDR1 is SGHRS, CDR2 YFSETQ.

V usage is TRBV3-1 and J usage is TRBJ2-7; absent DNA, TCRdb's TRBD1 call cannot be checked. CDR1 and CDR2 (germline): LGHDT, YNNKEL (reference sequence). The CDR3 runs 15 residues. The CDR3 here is CASKKGAGDRYEQYF.

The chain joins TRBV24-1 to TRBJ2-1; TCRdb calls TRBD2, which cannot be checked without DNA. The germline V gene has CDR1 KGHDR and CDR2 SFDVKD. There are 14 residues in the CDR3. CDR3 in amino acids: CATGQSGGGNEQFF.

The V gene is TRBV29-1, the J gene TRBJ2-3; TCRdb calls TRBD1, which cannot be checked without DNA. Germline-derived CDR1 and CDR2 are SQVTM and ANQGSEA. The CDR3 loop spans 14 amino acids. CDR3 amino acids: CSVRGTGTTDTQYF.

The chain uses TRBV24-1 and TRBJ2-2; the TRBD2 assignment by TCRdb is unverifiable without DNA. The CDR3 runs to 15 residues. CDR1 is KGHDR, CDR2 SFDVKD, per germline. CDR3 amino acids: CATRGLAANTGELFF.

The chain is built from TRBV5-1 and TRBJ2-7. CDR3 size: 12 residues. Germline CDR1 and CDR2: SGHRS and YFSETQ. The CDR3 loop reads CASSLDGLEQYF.

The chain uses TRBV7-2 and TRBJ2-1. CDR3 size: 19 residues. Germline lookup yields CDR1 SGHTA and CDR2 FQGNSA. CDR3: CASSLVFIGAGGSYNEQFF.

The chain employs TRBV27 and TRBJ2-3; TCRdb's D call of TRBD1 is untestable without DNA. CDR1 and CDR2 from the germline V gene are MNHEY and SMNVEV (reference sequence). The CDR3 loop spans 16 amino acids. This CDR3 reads CASSLFPFGDTDTQYF.

The CDR3: CASRRLGENTEAFF. The genes are TRBV6-1 and TRBJ1-1. The CDR3 covers 14 residues. Germline V gene data show CDR1 as MNHNS and CDR2 as SASEGT.

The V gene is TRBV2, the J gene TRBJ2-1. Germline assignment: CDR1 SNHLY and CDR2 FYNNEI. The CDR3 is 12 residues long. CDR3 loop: CASKLARNEQFF.

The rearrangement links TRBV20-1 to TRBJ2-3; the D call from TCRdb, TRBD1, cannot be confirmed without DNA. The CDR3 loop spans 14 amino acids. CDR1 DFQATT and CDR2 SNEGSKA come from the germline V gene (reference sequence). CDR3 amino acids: CSAEARGQSDTQYF.

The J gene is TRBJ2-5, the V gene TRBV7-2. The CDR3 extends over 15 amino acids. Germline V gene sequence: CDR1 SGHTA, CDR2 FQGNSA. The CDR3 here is CASSLGSRKEETQYF.

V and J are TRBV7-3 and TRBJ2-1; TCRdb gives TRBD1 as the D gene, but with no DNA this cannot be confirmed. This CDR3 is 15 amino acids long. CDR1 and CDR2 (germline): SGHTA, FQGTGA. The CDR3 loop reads CASSLSGQGSNEQFF.

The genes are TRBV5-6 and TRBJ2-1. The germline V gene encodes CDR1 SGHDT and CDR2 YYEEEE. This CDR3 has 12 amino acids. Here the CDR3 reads CASTNSLNEQFF.

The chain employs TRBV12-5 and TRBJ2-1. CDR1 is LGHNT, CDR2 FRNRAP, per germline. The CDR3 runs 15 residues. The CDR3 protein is CASGSGIRSYNEQFF. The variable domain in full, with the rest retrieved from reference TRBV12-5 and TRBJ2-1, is DARVTQTPRHKVTEMGQEVTMRCQPILGHNTVFWYRQTMMQGLELLAYFRNRAPLDDSGMPKDRFSAEMPDATLATLKIQPSEPRDSAVYFCASGSGIRSYNEQFFGPGTRLTVL.

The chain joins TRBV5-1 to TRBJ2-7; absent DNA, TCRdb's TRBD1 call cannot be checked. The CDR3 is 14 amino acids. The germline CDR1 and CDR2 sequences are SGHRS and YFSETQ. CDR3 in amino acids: CASSPPPGTQEQYF.

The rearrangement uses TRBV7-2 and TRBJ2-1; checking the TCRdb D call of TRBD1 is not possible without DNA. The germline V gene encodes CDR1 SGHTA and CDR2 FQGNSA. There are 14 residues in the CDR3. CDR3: CASKMGGQNNEQFF. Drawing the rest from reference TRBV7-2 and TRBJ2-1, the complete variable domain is GAGVSQSPSNKVTEKGKDVELRCDPISGHTALYWYRQSLGQGLEFLIYFQGNSAPDKSGLPSDRFSAERTGGSVSTLTIQRTQQEDSAVYLCASKMGGQNNEQFFGPGTRLTVL.

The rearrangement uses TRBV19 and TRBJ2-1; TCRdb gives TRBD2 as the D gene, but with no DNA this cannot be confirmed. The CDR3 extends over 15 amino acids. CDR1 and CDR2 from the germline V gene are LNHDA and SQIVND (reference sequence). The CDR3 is CASSIGLAGGYEQFF.

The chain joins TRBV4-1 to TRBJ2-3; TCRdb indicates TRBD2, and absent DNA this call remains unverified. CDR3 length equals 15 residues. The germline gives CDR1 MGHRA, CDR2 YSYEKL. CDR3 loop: CASSQRTSDTDTQYF.

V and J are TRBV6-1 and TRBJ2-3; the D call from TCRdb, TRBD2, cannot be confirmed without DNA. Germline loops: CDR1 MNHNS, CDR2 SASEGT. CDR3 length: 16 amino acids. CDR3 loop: CASSELGTSAQGTQYF.

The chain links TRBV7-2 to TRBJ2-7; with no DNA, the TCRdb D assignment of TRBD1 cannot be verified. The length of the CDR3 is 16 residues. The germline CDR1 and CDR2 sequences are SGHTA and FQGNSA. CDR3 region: CASSRPGQLSSYEQYF.

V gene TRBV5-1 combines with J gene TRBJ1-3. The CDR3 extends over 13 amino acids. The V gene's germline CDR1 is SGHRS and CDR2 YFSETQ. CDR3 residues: CASREYSGNTIYF.

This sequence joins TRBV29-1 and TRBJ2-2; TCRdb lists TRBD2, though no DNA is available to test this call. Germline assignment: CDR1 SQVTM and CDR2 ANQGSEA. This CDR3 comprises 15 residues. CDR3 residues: CSVGTPEKPSGELFF.

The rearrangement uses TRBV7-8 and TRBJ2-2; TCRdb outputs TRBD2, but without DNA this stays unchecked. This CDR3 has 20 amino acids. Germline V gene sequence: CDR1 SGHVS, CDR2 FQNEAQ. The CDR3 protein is CASSLAAGLAGAGNTGELFF.

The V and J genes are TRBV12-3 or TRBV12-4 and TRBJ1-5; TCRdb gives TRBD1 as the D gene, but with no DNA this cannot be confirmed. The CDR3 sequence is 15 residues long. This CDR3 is CASSLRFGGDQPQHF.

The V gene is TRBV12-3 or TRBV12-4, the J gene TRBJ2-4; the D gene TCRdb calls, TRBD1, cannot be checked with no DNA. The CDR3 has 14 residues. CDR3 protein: CASSSGQSGDIQYF.

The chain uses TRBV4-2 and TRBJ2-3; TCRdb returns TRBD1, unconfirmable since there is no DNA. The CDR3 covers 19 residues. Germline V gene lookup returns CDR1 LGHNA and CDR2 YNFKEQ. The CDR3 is CASSQDVGPGTFRLDTQYF.

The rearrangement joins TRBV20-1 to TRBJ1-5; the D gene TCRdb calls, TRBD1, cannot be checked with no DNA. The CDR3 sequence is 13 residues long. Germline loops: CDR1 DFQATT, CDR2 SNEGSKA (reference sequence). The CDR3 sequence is CSATDRGLQPQHF.